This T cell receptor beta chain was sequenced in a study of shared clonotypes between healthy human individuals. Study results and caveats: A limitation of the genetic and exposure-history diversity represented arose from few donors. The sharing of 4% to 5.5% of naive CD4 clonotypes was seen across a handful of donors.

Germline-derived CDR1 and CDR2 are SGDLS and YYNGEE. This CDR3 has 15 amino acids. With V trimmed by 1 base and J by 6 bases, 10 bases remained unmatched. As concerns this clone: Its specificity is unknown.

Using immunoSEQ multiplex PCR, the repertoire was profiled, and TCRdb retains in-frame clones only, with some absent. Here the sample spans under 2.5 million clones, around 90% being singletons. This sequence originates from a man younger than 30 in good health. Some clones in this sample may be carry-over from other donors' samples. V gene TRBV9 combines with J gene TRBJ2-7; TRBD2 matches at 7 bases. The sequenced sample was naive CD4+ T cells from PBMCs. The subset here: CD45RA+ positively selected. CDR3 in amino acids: CASSVTHVWGGEQYF. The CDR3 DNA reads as TGTGCCAGCAGCGTAACTCACGTCTGGGGGGGCGAGCAGTACTTC.